Below are 21 T cell receptor beta chains sequenced from a single sample in a study of cytomegalovirus exposure and HLA in healthy donors. The study ran its PCR with 60 Vbeta and 13 Jbeta primers. Generated by immunoSEQ multiplex PCR, the TCRdb table keeps only in-frame clones and is missing some. The table lists under 200,000 clones, about 86% of them singletons. Sequencing was done on a sample of PBMCs. These receptors came from a woman under 30 in good health and CMV-seronegative.

V gene TRBV28 combines with J gene TRBJ2-2; D perhaps matches TRBD1 (7 bases). The germline gives CDR1 MDHEN, CDR2 SYDVKM. V lost 6 bases, J lost 13 bases, and 12 bases lay in between. The CDR3 is 11 amino acids. CDR3: CASSGGQRLFF. CDR3 DNA: TGTGCCAGCAGCGGGGGACAGAGGCTGTTTTTT.

The chain combines TRBV5-6 with TRBJ2-7, with 9 bases that match TRBD1. The V gene's germline CDR1 is SGHDT and CDR2 YYEEEE. Germline trimming cut 2 bases from V and 8 bases from J; bases unmatched to any gene: 8. The CDR3 has 14 amino acids. In nucleotides, the CDR3 is TGTGCCAGCAGCTTAGGACAGGGGTTGTTGAAGCAGTACTTC. As protein: CASSLGQGLLKQYF. The variable domain in full, with the rest retrieved from reference TRBV5-6 and TRBJ2-7, is DAGVTQSPTHLIKTRGQQVTLRCSPKSGHDTVSWYQQALGQGPQFIFQYYEEEERQRGNFPDRFSGHQFPNYSSELNVNALLLGDSALYLCASSLGQGLLKQYFGPGTRLTVT.

This clone was picked up a small number of times. The chain has TRBV6-1 and TRBJ1-5; 8 bases match TRBD1. Germline CDR1 is MNHNS and CDR2 is SASEGT. Unmatched junction bases numbered 7, after V lost 1 base and J lost 5 bases. The length of the CDR3 is 16 residues. The CDR3 DNA is TGTGCCAGCAGTGAAGTGGACAGGGTGGGGTATCAGCCCCAGCATTTT. Translated, it gives CASSEVDRVGYQPQHF.

This clone was seen a handful of times. The rearrangement links TRBV6-1 to TRBJ2-7; D is possibly TRBD2 (5 bases). The CDR3 loop spans 15 amino acids. Germline CDR1 is MNHNS and CDR2 is SASEGT. V lost 4 bases and J 5 bases, leaving 18 bases between the germline ends. CDR3 sequence reads: CASSAGLYPYHEQYF. The CDR3 DNA follows: TGTGCCAGCAGTGCCGGACTCTACCCCTATCACGAGCAGTACTTC.

The chain links TRBV11-2 to TRBJ1-1, with D unclear. The CDR3 is 13 amino acids. Per germline, CDR1 SGHAT and CDR2 FQNNGV. Trimming cost V 1 base and J 10 bases, with 13 bases left between them. The CDR3 DNA reads as TGTGCCAGCAGCTTAGTTGCGGGGAAGAGAGCTTTCTTT. It encodes CASSLVAGKRAFF.

Only a few counts were recorded for this clone. This chain joins TRBV4-1 and TRBJ1-4; possible D gene TRBD1, 5 bases. Germline CDR1 MGHRA, CDR2 YSYEKL. The CDR3 spans 16 residues. V was trimmed by 3 bases and J by 8 bases, leaving 19 bases between them. The CDR3 region has the DNA TGCGCCAGCAGCCACCCGCCCGGGAGCAGGGAGGAAAAACTGTTTTTT. Encoded protein: CASSHPPGSREEKLFF.

The CDR3 protein is CASSPDRVSSYEQYF. The CDR3 coding sequence is TGTGCCAGCAGTCCCGACAGGGTGAGCTCCTACGAGCAGTACTTC. The gene calls are TRBV2 and TRBJ2-7, with 7 nucleotides matching TRBD1. Germline assignment: CDR1 SNHLY and CDR2 FYNNEI. The CDR3 runs to 15 residues. V shed 5 bases, J shed 0 bases, and the junction held 7 bases outside the gene matches.

This rearrangement joins TRBV28 to TRBJ2-4; perhaps TRBD2 as D (6 bases). V lost 2 bases and J 6 bases, leaving 11 bases between the germline ends. CDR1 is MDHEN and CDR2 is SYDVKM in the germline V gene. This CDR3 has 14 residues. The CDR3 coding sequence is TGTGCCAGCAGTTTAACGGGAGCGGTAAACATTCAGTACTTC. Translating gives CASSLTGAVNIQYF.

V gene TRBV6-1 combines with J gene TRBJ2-7; TRBD1 matches at 7 bases. Germline V gives CDR1 MNHNS, CDR2 SASEGT. This CDR3 has 14 amino acids. V lost 3 bases, J lost 1 base, and 3 bases stayed unmatched. In DNA, the CDR3 is TGTGCCAGCAGTGACCAGGGACAGTCCTACGAGCAGTACTTC. Translating it yields CASSDQGQSYEQYF.

The rearrangement joins TRBV27 to TRBJ1-2; possibly TRBD1 for D (5 bases). Germline assignment: CDR1 MNHEY and CDR2 SMNVEV (reference sequence). The V and J ends lost 6 bases and 8 bases respectively, with 28 bases between them. The CDR3 has 17 amino acids. Written as DNA, the CDR3 is TGTGCCAGCAGCTACCTCGGGCAGGGATTAGGTTCTGACGGCTACACCTTC. This gives the protein CASSYLGQGLGSDGYTF.

The chain is built from TRBV5-1 and TRBJ2-1; D is ambiguous. Germline assignment: CDR1 SGHRS and CDR2 YFSETQ. The CDR3 runs to 15 residues. Deletions cut 4 bases from V and 2 bases from J, with 13 bases between. The CDR3 here is CASSPNPPTYNEQFF. In nucleotides, the CDR3 is TGCGCCAGCAGCCCAAACCCCCCTACCTACAATGAGCAGTTCTTC.

The genes are TRBV5-6 and TRBJ1-1, with a tentative D call TRBD1 (5 bases). Trimming pared 2 bases from V and 4 bases from J, leaving 15 bases between. This CDR3 region has 15 residues. Germline V CDR1 and CDR2: SGHDT, YYEEEE. This CDR3 reads CASSFSGVGITEAFF. The CDR3 nucleotides read TGTGCCAGCAGCTTTTCGGGGGTGGGGATCACTGAAGCTTTCTTT.

The chain recombines TRBV19 with TRBJ1-5, with D maybe TRBD1 (5 bases). There are 15 residues in the CDR3. Trimming removed 7 bases at V and 4 bases at J, with 17 bases between. Germline assignment: CDR1 LNHDA and CDR2 SQIVND (reference sequence). The CDR3 sequence is CASNDLGLGNQPQHF. The CDR3 nucleotides read TGTGCCAGTAATGATTTGGGACTAGGGAATCAGCCCCAGCATTTT.

The chain combines TRBV5-1 with TRBJ1-6, with 8 bases identical to TRBD1. Unmatched junction bases numbered 5, after V lost 6 bases and J lost 6 bases. Germline V gene data show CDR1 as SGHRS and CDR2 as YFSETQ. CDR3 length equals 14 residues. The CDR3 loop is CASNQGALNSPLHF. The CDR3 DNA is TGCGCCAGCAATCAGGGGGCCCTTAATTCACCCCTCCACTTT.

The chain recombines TRBV2 with TRBJ2-1; 10 positions agree with TRBD2. CDR1 is SNHLY, CDR2 FYNNEI, per germline. V trimming: 3 bases; J trimming: 6 bases; junction bases outside the gene matches: 11. The CDR3 contains 17 residues. CDR3 sequence: CASSDQREGPPANEQFF. CDR3 sequence (DNA): TGTGCCAGCAGTGACCAGCGGGAGGGCCCCCCTGCCAATGAGCAGTTCTTC.

The chain employs TRBV20-1 and TRBJ1-1; D not certain. The length of the CDR3 is 11 residues. Germline-derived CDR1 and CDR2 are DFQATT and SNEGSKA (reference sequence). The V end was cut by 4 bases, the J end by 6 bases, with 9 bases between. Written as DNA, the CDR3 is TGCAGTGCTAAGTCGGTGGCTGAAGCTTTCTTT. The encoded protein is CSAKSVAEAFF.

The V gene is TRBV7-2, the J gene TRBJ2-3; 7 bases fit TRBD2. This CDR3 has 14 amino acids. V shed 1 base and J 3 bases; nucleotides not matched to a gene: 1. Germline V CDR1 and CDR2: SGHTA, FQGNSA. CDR3 residues: CASSLVGGTDTQYF. CDR3 bases: TGTGCCAGCAGCTTAGTCGGGGGGACAGATACGCAGTATTTT.

The rearrangement links TRBV6-1 to TRBJ2-1; D is unclear. Germline V CDR1 and CDR2: MNHNS, SASEGT. This CDR3 comprises 15 residues. V was shortened by 4 bases and J by 4 bases, with 14 bases between the two germline ends. CDR3 in amino acids: CASSVARDNYNEQFF. The CDR3 coding sequence is TGTGCCAGCAGTGTGGCACGTGATAATTACAATGAGCAGTTCTTC.

V usage is TRBV6-6 and J usage is TRBJ1-5, with no clear D. The CDR3 has 13 residues. The ends were cut back, 8 bases at V and 11 bases at J, with 19 bases in the middle. CDR1 and CDR2 (germline): MNHNY, SVGAGI (reference sequence). This CDR3 reads CASHIRAGGAQHF. CDR3 sequence (DNA): TGTGCCAGCCACATCCGGGCCGGCGGGGCCCAGCATTTT.

V usage is TRBV7-9 and J usage is TRBJ2-4; D is uncertain. CDR3 length: 12 residues. V gave up 1 base and J gave up 7 bases, with 5 bases separating them. CDR1 SEHNR and CDR2 FQNEAQ come from the germline V gene (reference sequence). CDR3 protein: CASSLESNIQYF. The CDR3 nucleotides are TGTGCCAGCAGCTTAGAATCGAACATTCAGTACTTC.

The CDR3 DNA reads TGTGCCAGTAGTATTCAGGGGGATGTTGTCTCACCCCTCCACTTT. Translating it yields CASSIQGDVVSPLHF. The rearrangement uses TRBV19 and TRBJ1-6; 7 positions agree with TRBD1. The CDR3 has 15 residues. The V gene end was trimmed by 3 bases and the J gene end by 10 bases; junction bases not matched to a gene: 9. The germline V gene has CDR1 LNHDA and CDR2 SQIVND (reference sequence).